The 13 T cell receptor beta chains presented below share a single source sample, sequenced in a study of blood T cell repertoires in COVID-19. Libraries were prepared by immunoSEQ multiplex PCR; TCRdb keeps only in-frame clonotypes and omits some of them. Of around 280,000 clones in the sample, approximately 83% were seen once. Sequencing was performed on peripheral blood. Every receptor here comes from a woman aged 30 to 39 who had recovered from COVID-19.

The chain recombines TRBV7-2 with TRBJ2-7; TRBD2 agrees at 16 bases. The germline gives CDR1 SGHTA, CDR2 FQGNSA. The V gene end was trimmed by 4 bases and the J gene end by 6 bases; junction bases not matched to a gene: 6. The CDR3 totals 16 residues. CDR3 DNA sequence: TGTGCCAGCAGCTCGTCCGGGACTAGCGGGAGGGTCGAGCAGTACTTC. The encoded protein is CASSSSGTSGRVEQYF.

CDR3 amino acids: CASSLRARNEQFF. CDR3 coding DNA: TGTGCCAGCAGCTTAAGAGCACGGAATGAGCAGTTCTTC. The J gene is TRBJ2-1, the V gene TRBV7-2; D is unclear. The CDR3 spans 13 residues. In germline, CDR1 is SGHTA, CDR2 FQGNSA. With 2 bases removed from V and 7 bases from J, the gap between germline ends came to 9 bases.

The chain is built from TRBV3-1 (or the pseudogene TRBV3-2) and TRBJ1-2; 7 positions match TRBD1. The CDR3 extends over 14 amino acids. Per the germline V gene, CDR1 is LGHDT and CDR2 is YNNKEL (reference sequence). The J segment lost 5 bases and the V segment lost 0 bases, leaving 3 bases of the junction unmatched. The CDR3 coding sequence is TGTGCCAGCAGCCAAGAGGACAGGCGTTATGGCTACACCTTC. It is translated as CASSQEDRRYGYTF.

This clone was detected a few times. The J gene is TRBJ2-7, the V gene TRBV29-1; no clear D. CDR1 is SQVTM, CDR2 ANQGSEA, per germline. The V and J ends lost 3 bases and 2 bases respectively, with 8 bases between them. CDR3 length: 12 residues. CDR3 DNA sequence: TGCAGCGTTGATGGGCGAGCCTACGAGCAGTACTTC. Amino acid sequence: CSVDGRAYEQYF.

The J gene is TRBJ2-7, the V gene TRBV7-2; a weak D match, TRBD2 (5 bases). Trimming took off 6 bases at V and 3 bases at J, with 12 bases between the two ends. Germline CDR1 and CDR2: SGHTA and FQGNSA. CDR3 length: 13 amino acids. The chain's CDR3 is CASSLTGFYEQYF. CDR3 sequence (DNA): TGTGCCAGCAGTTTAACGGGATTCTACGAGCAGTACTTC.

The chain uses TRBV11-2 and TRBJ1-1, with D perhaps matching TRBD1 (5 bases). Germline V gene lookup returns CDR1 SGHAT and CDR2 FQNNGV. V gave up 3 bases and J gave up 1 base, with 9 bases separating them. This CDR3 contains 14 residues. The CDR3 DNA follows: TGTGCCAGCAGCTTTTTCGGGGGGAACACTGAAGCTTTCTTT. Amino acids: CASSFFGGNTEAFF.

The CDR3 DNA reads TGTGCCAGCAGGCCCGGGACAGTTGGCTACGAGCAGTACTTC. Translating it yields CASRPGTVGYEQYF. This chain connects TRBV2 to TRBJ2-7, with 7 bases lining up with TRBD1. CDR1 and CDR2 from the germline V gene are SNHLY and FYNNEI. J lost 3 bases, V lost 6 bases, and 8 bases had no gene match. The CDR3 is 14 residues long. Based on the CDR3 plus reference TRBV2 and TRBJ2-7, the full variable domain is EPEVTQTPSHQVTQMGQEVILRCVPISNHLYFYWYRQILGQKVEFLVSFYNNEISEKSEIFDDQFSVERPDGSNFTLKIRSTKLEDSAMYFCASRPGTVGYEQYFGPGTRLTVT.

The chain carries TRBV27 and TRBJ2-1, with 10 positions matching TRBD2. Germline CDR1 and CDR2: MNHEY and SMNVEV (reference sequence). V trimming: 3 bases; J trimming: 5 bases; junction bases outside the gene matches: 10. The CDR3 has 17 residues. The CDR3 here is CASSFRRAGGPDNEQFF. In DNA, the CDR3 is TGTGCCAGCAGTTTCCGTCGAGCGGGAGGGCCAGACAATGAGCAGTTCTTC.

The J gene is TRBJ2-1, the V gene TRBV20-1; D is unclear. The ends were cut back, 3 bases at V and 4 bases at J, with 13 bases in the middle. Germline assignment: CDR1 DFQATT and CDR2 SNEGSKA (reference sequence). CDR3 length equals 14 residues. The CDR3 here is CSASLVTPYNEQFF. The CDR3 DNA sequence: TGCAGTGCTAGTCTAGTTACCCCGTACAATGAGCAGTTCTTC.

This chain connects TRBV4-3 to TRBJ1-2, with D possibly TRBD1 on 6 matching bases. CDR1 is LGHNA, CDR2 YSLEER, per germline. The germline V and J ends were trimmed by 3 bases and 5 bases, with 19 bases remaining between them. The CDR3 is 16 amino acids. This CDR3 is CASSQSIVGGAYGYTF. In DNA form, the CDR3 reads TGCGCCAGCAGCCAGAGTATTGTAGGGGGGGCGTATGGCTACACCTTC.

The rearrangement uses TRBV27 and TRBJ1-1, with a tentative D call TRBD1 (5 bases). The CDR3 sequence is 14 residues long. Germline-derived CDR1 and CDR2 are MNHEY and SMNVEV (reference sequence). Trimming pared 4 bases from V and 1 base from J, leaving 10 bases between. The CDR3 coding sequence is TGTGCCAGCAGTTCAGGGTGGGGGAACACTGAAGCTTTCTTT. Amino acid sequence: CASSSGWGNTEAFF.

The genes are TRBV24-1 and TRBJ2-3; 7 bases agree with TRBD2. The CDR3 has 16 residues. Germline-derived CDR1 and CDR2 are KGHDR and SFDVKD. Unmatched junction bases numbered 7, after V lost 4 bases and J lost 1 base. The CDR3 here is CATSDRGRAGTDTQYF. The CDR3 DNA reads as TGTGCCACCAGTGACCGCGGGAGAGCAGGCACAGATACGCAGTATTTT.

The chain carries TRBV10-2 and TRBJ2-5; 12 positions agree with TRBD2. CDR3 length equals 16 residues. Germline V gives CDR1 WSHSY, CDR2 SAAADI. Trimming cost V 6 bases and J 1 base; bases outside gene matches: 6. In nucleotides, the CDR3 is TGCGCCAGCAGCGATACTAGCGGGGGGTCCCAAGAGACCCAGTACTTC. Translating gives CASSDTSGGSQETQYF.